This entry lists 5 T cell receptor beta chains sequenced from one sample in a study of blood T cell repertoires in COVID-19. Only in-frame clones appear in the TCRdb table, and some are missing; sequencing was by immunoSEQ multiplex PCR. The sample contains 200,000 to 250,000 clones, roughly four fifths of which appear only once. The sequenced sample was peripheral blood. The source is a woman in her thirties or forties with acute or convalescent COVID-19.

V usage is TRBV19 and J usage is TRBJ1-5, with 11 bases identical to TRBD1. Per the germline V gene, CDR1 is LNHDA and CDR2 is SQIVND (reference sequence). The junction had 7 bases not matched to a gene; V was cut back by 6 bases and J by 6 bases. This CDR3 region has 15 residues. CDR3 DNA sequence: TGTGCCAGTAGACAGGACAGGGGGCGAGGTCAGCCCCAGCATTTT. Translated: CASRQDRGRGQPQHF. Full variable domain (rest looked up from reference TRBV19 and TRBJ1-5): DGGITQSPKYLFRKEGQNVTLSCEQNLNHDAMYWYRQDPGQGLRLIYYSQIVNDFQKGDIAEGYSVSREKKESFPLTVTSAQKNPTAFYLCASRQDRGRGQPQHFGDGTRLSIL.

This sequence joins TRBV3-1 (or the pseudogene TRBV3-2) and TRBJ2-1; 8 bases agree with TRBD1. CDR1 is LGHDT, CDR2 YNNKEL, per germline (reference sequence). CDR3 length: 14 amino acids. V was pared by 2 bases and J by 9 bases, with 6 bases of the junction left unmatched. The CDR3 here is CASSQSAGGGEQFF. CDR3 DNA: TGTGCCAGCAGCCAAAGTGCAGGGGGCGGTGAGCAGTTCTTC.

The chain couples TRBV6-5 to TRBJ2-2; no firm D call. Per germline, CDR1 MNHEY and CDR2 SVGAGI. CDR3 length: 15 amino acids. Deletions cut 2 bases from V and 0 bases from J, with 7 bases between. The CDR3, as DNA: TGTGCCAGCAGTTACGACATCTCGAACACCGGGGAGCTGTTTTTT. Amino acids: CASSYDISNTGELFF.

This clone is labeled medium-sized (0.01 to 0.1%). The V and J genes are TRBV2 and TRBJ1-3; unclear D gene. Trimming took 2 bases from V and 2 from J, leaving 10 bases between them. This CDR3 region has 15 residues. Germline CDR1 and CDR2: SNHLY and FYNNEI. CDR3 residues: CASSEYSNAGNTIYF. The CDR3 nucleotides read TGTGCCAGCAGTGAATACAGCAATGCTGGAAACACCATATATTTT. Full variable domain (rest looked up from reference TRBV2 and TRBJ1-3): EPEVTQTPSHQVTQMGQEVILRCVPISNHLYFYWYRQILGQKVEFLVSFYNNEISEKSEIFDDQFSVERPDGSNFTLKIRSTKLEDSAMYFCASSEYSNAGNTIYFGEGSWLTVV.

This sequence joins TRBV6-6 and TRBJ2-2, with 8 bases aligning to TRBD1. The V gene's germline CDR1 is MNHNY and CDR2 SVGAGI (reference sequence). This CDR3 is 15 amino acids long. V lost 5 bases to trimming and J lost 6 bases; unmatched junction nucleotides: 8. The CDR3 is CASSHPPQGAGELFF. DNA of the CDR3: TGTGCCAGCAGTCACCCCCCACAGGGGGCCGGGGAGCTGTTTTTT.